This is a list of T cell receptor beta chains from one sample in a study of T cells after yellow fever vaccination. In TCRdb, the 5' RACE reads were re-called with MiXCR into one record per CDR3 protein. The sample carries about 52,000 distinct CDR3 sequences, approximately 6.6% recorded once. Specimen: CD8+ T cells not binding an NS4B(214-222) dextramer, sorted from PBMCs, collected more than 40 days after the first yellow fever vaccination. These receptors all come from a man aged 18 to 30 who received the YFV17D yellow fever vaccine. The CDR3 runs from the conserved cysteine through the conserved F or W. The D gene is left open where the match is weak. Rows give clone size only sometimes, using once, few, many, or a class for an expanded clone.

clone size	V gene	J gene	D gene	CDR3 protein	CDR3 DNA
many	TRBV29-1	TRBJ2-7	.	CSVQLEPYEQYF	TGCAGCGTTCAACTGGAACCCTACGAGCAGTACTTC
.	TRBV12-3/TRBV12-4	TRBJ1-2	.	CASSLVVGGRSYGYTF	TGTGCCAGCAGTTTAGTGGTCGGGGGGCGATCATATGGCTACACCTTC
.	TRBV5-4	TRBJ2-1	TRBD1	CASSLGTGDYNEQFF	TGTGCCAGCAGCTTGGGTACAGGGGACTACAATGAGCAGTTCTTC
medium-sized	TRBV19	TRBJ2-1	TRBD2	CASSSRGGHDEQFF	TGTGCCAGTAGTTCGCGGGGGGGCCATGATGAGCAGTTCTTC
many	TRBV24-1	TRBJ2-7	.	CATSGGTPRGLHEQYF	TGTGCCACCAGTGGGGGGACTCCGCGGGGCTTACACGAGCAGTACTTC
.	TRBV4-1	TRBJ1-1	.	CASSQAGDRGTNTEAFF	TGCGCCAGCAGCCAAGCGGGGGACCGAGGGACGAACACTGAAGCTTTCTTT
.	TRBV2	TRBJ1-6	.	CASSEAEWKGSPLHF	TGTGCCAGCAGTGAAGCGGAATGGAAGGGTTCACCCCTCCACTTT
many	TRBV5-1	TRBJ2-5	.	CASSYDPGLQETQYF	TGCGCCAGCAGCTACGACCCGGGACTGCAAGAGACCCAGTACTTC
few	TRBV15	TRBJ2-2	TRBD2	CATSISLAGGPGELFF	TGTGCCACCAGCATAAGTCTAGCGGGGGGGCCCGGGGAGCTGTTTTTT
.	TRBV2	TRBJ2-7	.	CASTVGYEQYF	TGTGCCAGCACCGTAGGGTACGAGCAGTACTTC
few	TRBV4-1	TRBJ1-2	.	CASSHIRGGSQNGYTF	TGCGCCAGCAGCCACATCCGGGGAGGGAGTCAGAATGGCTACACCTTC
.	TRBV9	TRBJ2-7	.	CASSVDSYEQYF	TGTGCCAGCAGCGTAGACTCCTACGAGCAGTACTTC
.	TRBV30	TRBJ1-1	.	CAWGRCTEAFF	TGTGCCTGGGGCCGGTGCACTGAAGCTTTCTTT
many	TRBV20-1	TRBJ1-2	.	CSAGRLRPYGYTF	TGCAGTGCTGGGAGACTAAGGCCTTATGGCTACACCTTC
few	TRBV7-7	TRBJ1-4	.	CASSLNKDRTNEKLFF	TGTGCTAGCAGCTTAAATAAGGACAGAACTAATGAAAAACTGTTTTTT
.	TRBV6-2/TRBV6-3	TRBJ2-1	.	CASSRSDGPGNEQFF	TGTGCCAGCAGTAGATCGGACGGTCCGGGAAATGAGCAGTTCTTC
many	TRBV6-2/TRBV6-3	TRBJ1-1	.	CASSYSGSGQTEAFF	TGTGCCAGCAGTTACAGTGGGAGCGGGCAGACTGAAGCTTTCTTT
many	TRBV7-6	TRBJ1-4	.	CASSLRGGTPSEKLFF	TGTGCCAGCAGCTTAAGGGGGGGGACCCCGAGTGAAAAACTGTTTTTT
many	TRBV4-1	TRBJ2-7	TRBD1	CASSQRDRAHEQYF	TGCGCCAGCAGCCAGCGGGACAGGGCCCACGAGCAGTACTTC
.	TRBV5-4	TRBJ1-2	.	CASSWWLNYGYTF	TGTGCCAGCAGCTGGTGGCTTAACTATGGCTACACCTTC
few	TRBV20-1	TRBJ1-6	.	CSARERGSYNSPLHF	TGCAGTGCTAGAGAGCGGGGTTCCTATAATTCACCCCTCCACTTT
few	TRBV19	TRBJ1-2	.	CASTDTPYGYTF	TGTGCCAGTACCGATACACCTTATGGCTACACCTTC
few	TRBV19	TRBJ1-2	.	CASSMEGGFAFYGYTF	TGTGCCAGTAGTATGGAAGGGGGTTTCGCCTTCTATGGCTACACCTTC
few	TRBV6-5	TRBJ2-4	.	CASSWGSTAKNIQYF	TGTGCCAGCAGTTGGGGTAGCACCGCCAAAAACATTCAGTACTTC
.	TRBV24-1	TRBJ2-3	TRBD1	CATSDSDRYTDTQCF	TGTGCCACCAGTGATTCGGACAGGTACACAGATACGCAGTGTTTT
.	TRBV19	TRBJ1-5	TRBD1	CASSGPGQAPRQPQHF	TGTGCCAGTAGTGGGCCGGGACAGGCCCCACGGCAGCCCCAGCATTTT
.	TRBV12-3/TRBV12-4	TRBJ2-7	.	CASSDGTSPSSYEQYF	TGTGCCAGCAGTGACGGGACTTCCCCGAGCTCCTACGAGCAGTACTTC
medium-sized	TRBV12-3/TRBV12-4	TRBJ1-2	.	CASSFNSLRGYTF	TGTGCCAGCAGTTTTAACAGCTTGAGGGGCTACACCTTC
many	TRBV2	TRBJ2-2	TRBD1	CASWTGIGGELFF	TGTGCCAGCTGGACAGGGATTGGCGGGGAGCTGTTTTTT
many	TRBV6-1	TRBJ2-7	.	CASSDSDYEQYF	TGTGCCAGCAGTGATAGTGACTACGAGCAGTACTTC
few	TRBV5-1	TRBJ2-5	.	CASSFLQAGTQWGTQYF	TGCGCCAGCAGCTTCCTACAAGCCGGGACCCAATGGGGGACCCAGTACTTC
many	TRBV11-2	TRBJ2-2	TRBD1	CASSWTGAGELFF	TGTGCCAGCAGCTGGACAGGGGCCGGGGAGCTGTTTTTT
many	TRBV6-4	TRBJ2-1	TRBD2	CASSDSTSGGDEQFF	TGTGCCAGCAGTGACTCGACTAGCGGGGGGGATGAGCAGTTCTTC
.	TRBV27	TRBJ2-3	.	CASSFGGFGTDTQYF	TGTGCCAGCAGTTTTGGAGGGTTTGGAACAGATACGCAGTATTTT
many	TRBV20-1	TRBJ2-6	TRBD1	CSATGTGISGANVLTF	TGCAGTGCTACCGGGACAGGGATATCTGGGGCCAACGTCCTGACTTTC
.	TRBV2	TRBJ2-5	.	CASSPGRRDQYF	TGTGCCAGCAGTCCAGGGCGGCGGGACCAGTACTTC
.	TRBV4-1	TRBJ2-5	.	CASSQDMKTQYF	TGCGCCAGCAGCCAAGATATGAAGACCCAGTACTTC
.	TRBV11-2	TRBJ2-5	TRBD2	CASILELRGGETQYF	TGTGCCAGCATCTTAGAATTGCGGGGGGGAGAGACCCAGTACTTC
many	TRBV29-1	TRBJ1-1	.	CSVEVSWRAPEAFF	TGCAGCGTTGAAGTCTCTTGGCGGGCGCCTGAAGCTTTCTTT
many	TRBV2	TRBJ2-7	.	CASSSSGKYEQYF	.
many	TRBV12-3/TRBV12-4	TRBJ2-3	.	CASSFGQARVF	TGTGCCAGCAGTTTCGGCCAGGCGCGGGTTTTT
many	TRBV6-5	TRBJ2-7	.	CASSPGSSYEQYF	TGTGCCAGCAGTCCTGGGTCCTCCTACGAGCAGTACTTC
few	TRBV7-9	TRBJ1-2	.	CASSLIASPHGYTF	TGTGCCAGCAGCTTAATAGCGAGCCCCCATGGCTACACCTTC
many	TRBV13	TRBJ2-7	.	CASSPRVPKTYEQYF	TGTGCCAGCAGCCCTCGGGTCCCGAAAACCTACGAGCAGTACTTC
.	TRBV5-1	TRBJ1-2	.	CASSSSTGAGYGYTF	TGCGCCAGCAGCTCATCGACAGGTGCGGGGTATGGCTACACCTTC
many	TRBV20-1	TRBJ1-2	TRBD1	CSAPTGGGYGYTF	TGCAGTGCTCCGACAGGGGGTGGCTATGGCTACACCTTC
few	TRBV21-1	TRBJ1-2	.	CASSPRTADVPNYGYTF	TGTGCCAGCAGCCCGAGGACAGCGGACGTACCTAACTATGGCTACACCTTC
few	TRBV12-3/TRBV12-4	TRBJ1-5	.	CASTLRGFGQPQHF	TGTGCCAGCACCCTGCGGGGGTTTGGTCAGCCCCAGCATTTT
few	TRBV13	TRBJ2-4	.	CASSFTPIAKNIQYF	TGTGCCAGCAGCTTTACCCCCATAGCCAAAAACATTCAGTACTTC
many	TRBV27	TRBJ1-5	.	CASSLLSPGGNQPQHF	TGTGCCAGCAGTTTATTGTCCCCTGGGGGCAATCAGCCCCAGCATTTT
few	TRBV7-9	TRBJ2-1	.	CASSSGSNEQFF	TGTGCCAGCAGCTCCGGGAGTAATGAGCAGTTCTTC
many	TRBV15	TRBJ2-1	.	CATSRAPGRNEQFF	TGTGCCACCAGCAGAGCGCCTGGGCGGAATGAGCAGTTCTTC
.	TRBV7-9	TRBJ2-5	TRBD2	CASSLIAGGQETQYF	TGTGCCAGCAGCTTAATAGCGGGGGGTCAGGAGACCCAGTACTTC
.	TRBV25-1	TRBJ2-1	.	CASTQSPTDDTYNEQFF	TGTGCCAGCACCCAATCCCCCACAGACGACACCTACAATGAGCAGTTCTTC
many	TRBV9	TRBJ1-2	.	CASSVGGKTGYTF	TGTGCCAGCAGCGTAGGAGGGAAAACTGGCTACACCTTC
.	TRBV6-2/TRBV6-3	TRBJ2-3	.	CASSPQLDTGPQDTQYF	TGTGCCAGCAGCCCGCAGCTGGACACGGGGCCGCAAGATACGCAGTATTTT
.	TRBV5-4	TRBJ2-1	TRBD1	CASSSYRGYNEQFF	TGTGCCAGCAGCTCCTACAGGGGGTACAATGAGCAGTTCTTC
many	TRBV6-4	TRBJ2-1	.	CASSDSGASYNEQFF	TGTGCCAGCAGTGACTCTGGGGCCTCCTACAATGAGCAGTTCTTC
many	TRBV5-1	TRBJ2-7	.	CASSLAVNSYEQYF	TGCGCCAGCAGCTTGGCGGTCAACTCCTACGAGCAGTACTTC